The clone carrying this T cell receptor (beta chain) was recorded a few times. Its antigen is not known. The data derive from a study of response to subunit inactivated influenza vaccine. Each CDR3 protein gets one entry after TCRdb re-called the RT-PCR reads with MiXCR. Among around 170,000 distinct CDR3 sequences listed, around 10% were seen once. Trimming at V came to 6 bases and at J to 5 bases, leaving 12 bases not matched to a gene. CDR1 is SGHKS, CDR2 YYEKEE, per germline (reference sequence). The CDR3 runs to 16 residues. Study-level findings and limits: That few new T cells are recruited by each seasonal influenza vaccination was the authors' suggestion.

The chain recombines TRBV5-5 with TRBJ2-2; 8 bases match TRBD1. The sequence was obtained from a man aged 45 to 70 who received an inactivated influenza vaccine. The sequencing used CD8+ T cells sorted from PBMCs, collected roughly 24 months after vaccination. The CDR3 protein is CASNRNTGGWTGELFF. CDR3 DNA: TGTGCCAGCAACCGAAATACAGGGGGTTGGACCGGGGAGCTGTTTTTT.